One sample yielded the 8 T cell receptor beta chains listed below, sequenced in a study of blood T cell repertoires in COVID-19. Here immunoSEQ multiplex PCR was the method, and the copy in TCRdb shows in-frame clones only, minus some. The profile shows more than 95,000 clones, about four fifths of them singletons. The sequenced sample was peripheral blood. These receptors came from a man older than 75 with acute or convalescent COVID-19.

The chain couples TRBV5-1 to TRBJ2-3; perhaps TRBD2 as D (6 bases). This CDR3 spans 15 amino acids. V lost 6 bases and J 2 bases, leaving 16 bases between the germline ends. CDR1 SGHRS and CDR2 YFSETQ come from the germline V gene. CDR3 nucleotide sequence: TGCGCCAGCAACGTGGGAGGCTCCCCCACAGATACGCAGTATTTT. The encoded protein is CASNVGGSPTDTQYF.

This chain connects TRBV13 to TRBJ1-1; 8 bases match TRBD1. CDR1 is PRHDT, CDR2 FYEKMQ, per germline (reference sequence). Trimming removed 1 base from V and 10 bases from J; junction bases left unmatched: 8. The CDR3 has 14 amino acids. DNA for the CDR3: TGTGCCAGCAGCTTAGAAACCCTCGGGACAGGAGCTTTCTTT. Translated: CASSLETLGTGAFF.

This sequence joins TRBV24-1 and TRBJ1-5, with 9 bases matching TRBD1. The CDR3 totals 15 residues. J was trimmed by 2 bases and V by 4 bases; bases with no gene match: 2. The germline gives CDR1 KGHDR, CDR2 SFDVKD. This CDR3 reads CATSDTGGGNQPQHF. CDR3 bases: TGTGCCACCAGTGACACAGGGGGCGGCAATCAGCCCCAGCATTTT.

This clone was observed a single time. The CDR3: CASSHTKGANYGYTF. Here the CDR3 DNA reads TGTGCCAGCAGCCACACGAAGGGGGCTAACTATGGCTACACCTTC. The chain has TRBV28 and TRBJ1-2; a weak D match, TRBD1 (6 bases). The CDR3 is 15 residues long. Between the trimmed V and J ends, which lost 6 bases and 0 bases, there was a span of 14 bases. Germline loops: CDR1 MDHEN, CDR2 SYDVKM.

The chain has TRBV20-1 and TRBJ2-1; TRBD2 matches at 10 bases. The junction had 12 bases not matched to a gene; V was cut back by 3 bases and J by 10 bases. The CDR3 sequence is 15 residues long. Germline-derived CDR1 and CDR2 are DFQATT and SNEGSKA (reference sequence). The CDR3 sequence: CSASSSGRRVREQFF. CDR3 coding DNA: TGCAGTGCTAGTTCTAGCGGGAGAAGGGTAAGGGAGCAGTTCTTC.

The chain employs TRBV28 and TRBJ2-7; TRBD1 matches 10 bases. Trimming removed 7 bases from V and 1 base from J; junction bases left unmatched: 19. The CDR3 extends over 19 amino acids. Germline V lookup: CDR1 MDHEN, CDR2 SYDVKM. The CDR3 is CASTSRTGGKASKSYEQYF. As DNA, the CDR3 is TGTGCCAGCACCTCACGGACAGGGGGAAAGGCTTCTAAATCCTACGAGCAGTACTTC. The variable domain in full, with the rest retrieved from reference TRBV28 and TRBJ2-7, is DVKVTQSSRYLVKRTGEKVFLECVQDMDHENMFWYRQDPGLGLRLIYFSYDVKMKEKGDIPEGYSVSREKKERFSLILESASTNQTSMYLCASTSRTGGKASKSYEQYFGPGTRLTVT.

The CDR3 DNA sequence: TGTGCCCTCCCCGGGGCTAGCGGGAGTCACGAGCAGTACTTC. Protein: CALPGASGSHEQYF. The rearrangement joins TRBV7-9 to TRBJ2-7; 10 positions agree with TRBD2. The germline V gene encodes CDR1 SEHNR and CDR2 FQNEAQ (reference sequence). V lost 11 bases to trimming and J lost 5 bases; unmatched junction nucleotides: 12. CDR3 size: 14 residues.

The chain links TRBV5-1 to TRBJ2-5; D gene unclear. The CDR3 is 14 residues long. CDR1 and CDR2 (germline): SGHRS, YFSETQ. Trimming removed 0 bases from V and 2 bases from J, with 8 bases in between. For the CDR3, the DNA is TGCGCCAGCAGCTTGGTGGTCGGTCAAGAGACCCAGTACTTC. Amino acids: CASSLVVGQETQYF.